Listed here is a single TCR beta chain. This record belongs to a study of somatic mutations in cytotoxic T cells in rheumatoid arthritis. TCRdb's table, derived via immunoSEQ multiplex PCR, lists solely in-frame clones and lacks some. The sample shows about 20,000 clones, about 68% of them seen only once. There are 14 residues in the CDR3. V was clipped by 3 bases and J by 6 bases; unmatched bases: 4. Germline-derived CDR1 and CDR2 are MDHEN and SYDVKM. The clonotype originates from a man aged 60-69 years in good health. The chain links TRBV28 to TRBJ2-1; 8 nucleotides line up with TRBD2. Sequenced material: CD8+ T cells sorted from blood. The CDR3 DNA reads as TGTGCCAGCAGTTTGACGGGACTAGTCAATGAGCAGTTCTTC. It is translated as CASSLTGLVNEQFF.